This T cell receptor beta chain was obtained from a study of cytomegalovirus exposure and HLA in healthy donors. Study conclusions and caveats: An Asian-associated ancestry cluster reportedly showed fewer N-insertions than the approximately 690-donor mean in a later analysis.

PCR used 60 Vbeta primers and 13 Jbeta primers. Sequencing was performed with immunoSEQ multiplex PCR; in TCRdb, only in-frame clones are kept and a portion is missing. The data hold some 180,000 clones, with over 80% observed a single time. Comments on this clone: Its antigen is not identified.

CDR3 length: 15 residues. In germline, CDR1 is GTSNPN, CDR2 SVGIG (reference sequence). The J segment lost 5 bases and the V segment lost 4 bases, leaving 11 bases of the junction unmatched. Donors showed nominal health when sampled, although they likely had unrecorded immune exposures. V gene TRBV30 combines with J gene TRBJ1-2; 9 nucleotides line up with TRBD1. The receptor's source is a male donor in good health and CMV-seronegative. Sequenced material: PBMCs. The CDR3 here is CAWMDRGTGTYGYTF. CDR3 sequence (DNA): TGTGCCTGGATGGATCGGGGGACAGGGACTTATGGCTACACCTTC. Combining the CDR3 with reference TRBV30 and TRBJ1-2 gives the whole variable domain SQTIHQWPATLVQPVGSPLSLECTVEGTSNPNLYWYRQAAGRGLQLLFYSVGIGQISSEVPQNLSASRPQDRQFILSSKKLLLSDSGFYLCAWMDRGTGTYGYTFGSGTRLTVV.